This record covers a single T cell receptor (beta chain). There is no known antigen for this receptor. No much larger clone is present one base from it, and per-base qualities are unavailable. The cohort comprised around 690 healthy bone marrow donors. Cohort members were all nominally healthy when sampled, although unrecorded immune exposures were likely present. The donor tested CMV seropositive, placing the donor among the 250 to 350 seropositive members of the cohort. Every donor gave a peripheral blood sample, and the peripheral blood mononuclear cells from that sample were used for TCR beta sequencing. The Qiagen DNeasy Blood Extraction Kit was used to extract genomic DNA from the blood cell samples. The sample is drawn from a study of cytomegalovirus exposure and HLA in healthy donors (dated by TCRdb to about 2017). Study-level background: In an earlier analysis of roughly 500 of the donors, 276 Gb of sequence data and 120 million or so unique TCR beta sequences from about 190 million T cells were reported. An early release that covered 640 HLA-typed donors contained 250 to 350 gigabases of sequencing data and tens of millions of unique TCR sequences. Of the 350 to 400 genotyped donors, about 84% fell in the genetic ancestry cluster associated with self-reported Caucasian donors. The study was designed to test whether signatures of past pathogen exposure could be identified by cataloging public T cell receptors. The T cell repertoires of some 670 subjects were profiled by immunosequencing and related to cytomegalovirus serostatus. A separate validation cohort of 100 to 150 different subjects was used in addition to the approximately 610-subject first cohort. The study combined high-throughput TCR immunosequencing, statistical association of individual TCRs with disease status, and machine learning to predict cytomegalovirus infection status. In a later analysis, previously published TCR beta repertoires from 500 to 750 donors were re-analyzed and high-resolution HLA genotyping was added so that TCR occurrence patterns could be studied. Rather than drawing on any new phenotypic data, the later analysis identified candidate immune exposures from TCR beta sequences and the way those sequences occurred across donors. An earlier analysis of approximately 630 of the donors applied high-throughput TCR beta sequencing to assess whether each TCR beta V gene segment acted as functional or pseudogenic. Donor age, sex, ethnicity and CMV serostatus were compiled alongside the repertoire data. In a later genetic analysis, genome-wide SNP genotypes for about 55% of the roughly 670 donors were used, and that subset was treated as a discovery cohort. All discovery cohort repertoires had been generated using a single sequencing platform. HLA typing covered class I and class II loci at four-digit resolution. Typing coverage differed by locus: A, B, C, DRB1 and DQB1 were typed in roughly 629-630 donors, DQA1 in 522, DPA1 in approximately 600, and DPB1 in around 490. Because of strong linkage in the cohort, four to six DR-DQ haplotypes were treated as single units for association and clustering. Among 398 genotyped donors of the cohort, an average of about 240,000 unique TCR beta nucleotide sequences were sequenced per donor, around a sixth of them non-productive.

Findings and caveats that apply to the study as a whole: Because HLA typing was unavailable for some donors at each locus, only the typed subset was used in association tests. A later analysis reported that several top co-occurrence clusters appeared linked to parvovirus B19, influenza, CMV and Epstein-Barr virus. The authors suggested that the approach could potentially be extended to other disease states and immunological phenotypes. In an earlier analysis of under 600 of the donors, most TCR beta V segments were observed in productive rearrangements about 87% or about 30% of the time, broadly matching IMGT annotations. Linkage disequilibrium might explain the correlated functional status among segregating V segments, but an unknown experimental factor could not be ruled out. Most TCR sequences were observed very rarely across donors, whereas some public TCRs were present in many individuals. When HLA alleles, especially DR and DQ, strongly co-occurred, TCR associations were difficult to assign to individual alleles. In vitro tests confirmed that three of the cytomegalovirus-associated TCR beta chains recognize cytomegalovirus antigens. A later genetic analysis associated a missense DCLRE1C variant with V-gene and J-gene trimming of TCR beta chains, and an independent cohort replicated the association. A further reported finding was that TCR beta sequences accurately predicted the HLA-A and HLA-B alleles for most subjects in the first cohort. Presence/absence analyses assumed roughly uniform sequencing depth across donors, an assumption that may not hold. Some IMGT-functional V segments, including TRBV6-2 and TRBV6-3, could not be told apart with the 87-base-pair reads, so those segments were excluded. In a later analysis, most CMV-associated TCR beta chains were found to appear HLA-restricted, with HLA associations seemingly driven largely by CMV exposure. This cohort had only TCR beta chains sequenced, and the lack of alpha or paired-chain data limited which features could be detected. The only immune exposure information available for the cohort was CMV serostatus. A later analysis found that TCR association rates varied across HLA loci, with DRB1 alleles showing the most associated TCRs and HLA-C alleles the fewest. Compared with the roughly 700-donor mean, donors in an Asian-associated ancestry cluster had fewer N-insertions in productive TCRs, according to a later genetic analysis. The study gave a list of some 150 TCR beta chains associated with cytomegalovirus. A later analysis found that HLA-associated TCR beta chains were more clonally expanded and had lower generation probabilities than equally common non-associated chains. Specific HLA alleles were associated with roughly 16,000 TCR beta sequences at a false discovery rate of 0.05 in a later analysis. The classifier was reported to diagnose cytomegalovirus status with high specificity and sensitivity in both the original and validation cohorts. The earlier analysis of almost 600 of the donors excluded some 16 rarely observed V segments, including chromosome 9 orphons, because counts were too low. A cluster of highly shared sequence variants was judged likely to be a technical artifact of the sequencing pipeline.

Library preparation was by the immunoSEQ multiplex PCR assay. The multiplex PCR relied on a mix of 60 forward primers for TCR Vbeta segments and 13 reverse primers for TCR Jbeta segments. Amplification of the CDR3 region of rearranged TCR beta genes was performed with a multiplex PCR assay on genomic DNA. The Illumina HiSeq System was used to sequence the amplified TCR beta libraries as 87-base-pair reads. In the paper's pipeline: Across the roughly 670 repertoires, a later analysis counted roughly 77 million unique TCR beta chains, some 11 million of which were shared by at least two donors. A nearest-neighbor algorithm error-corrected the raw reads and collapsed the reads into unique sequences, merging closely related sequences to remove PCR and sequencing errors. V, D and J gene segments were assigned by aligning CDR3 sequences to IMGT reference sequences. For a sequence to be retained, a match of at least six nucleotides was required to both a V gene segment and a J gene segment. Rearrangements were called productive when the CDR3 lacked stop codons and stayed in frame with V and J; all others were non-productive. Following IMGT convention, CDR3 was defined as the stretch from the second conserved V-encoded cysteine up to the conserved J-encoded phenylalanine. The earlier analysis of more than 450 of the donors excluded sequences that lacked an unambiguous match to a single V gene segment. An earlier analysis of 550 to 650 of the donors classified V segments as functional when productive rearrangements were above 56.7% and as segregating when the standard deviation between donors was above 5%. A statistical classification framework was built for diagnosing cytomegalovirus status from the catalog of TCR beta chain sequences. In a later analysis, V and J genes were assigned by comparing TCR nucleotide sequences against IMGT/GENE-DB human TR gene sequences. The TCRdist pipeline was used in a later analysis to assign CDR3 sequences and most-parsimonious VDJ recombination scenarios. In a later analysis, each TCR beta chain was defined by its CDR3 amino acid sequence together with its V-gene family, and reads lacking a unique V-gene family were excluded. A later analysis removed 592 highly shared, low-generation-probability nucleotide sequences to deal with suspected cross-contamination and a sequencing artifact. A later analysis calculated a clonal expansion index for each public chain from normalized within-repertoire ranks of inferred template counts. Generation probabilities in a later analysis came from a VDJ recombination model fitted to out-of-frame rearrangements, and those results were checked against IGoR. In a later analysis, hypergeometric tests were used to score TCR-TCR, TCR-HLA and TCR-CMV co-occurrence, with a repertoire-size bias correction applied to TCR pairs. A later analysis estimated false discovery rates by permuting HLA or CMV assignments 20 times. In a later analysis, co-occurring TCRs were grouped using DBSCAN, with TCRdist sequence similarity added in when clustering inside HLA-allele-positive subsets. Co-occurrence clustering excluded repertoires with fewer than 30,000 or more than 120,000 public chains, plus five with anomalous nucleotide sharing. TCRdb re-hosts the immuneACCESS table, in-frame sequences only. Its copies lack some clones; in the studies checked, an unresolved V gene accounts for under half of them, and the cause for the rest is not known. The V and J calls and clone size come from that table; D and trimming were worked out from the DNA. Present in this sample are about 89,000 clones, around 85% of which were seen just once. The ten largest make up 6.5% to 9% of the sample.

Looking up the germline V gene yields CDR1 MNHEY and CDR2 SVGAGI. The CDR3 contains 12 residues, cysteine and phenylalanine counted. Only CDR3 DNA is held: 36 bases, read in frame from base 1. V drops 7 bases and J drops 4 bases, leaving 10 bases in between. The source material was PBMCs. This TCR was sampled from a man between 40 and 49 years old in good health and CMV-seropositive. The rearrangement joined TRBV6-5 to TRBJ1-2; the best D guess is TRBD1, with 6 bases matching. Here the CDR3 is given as CASKDSSYGYTF. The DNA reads TGTGCCAGCAAGGACAGCTCCTATGGCTACACCTTC.